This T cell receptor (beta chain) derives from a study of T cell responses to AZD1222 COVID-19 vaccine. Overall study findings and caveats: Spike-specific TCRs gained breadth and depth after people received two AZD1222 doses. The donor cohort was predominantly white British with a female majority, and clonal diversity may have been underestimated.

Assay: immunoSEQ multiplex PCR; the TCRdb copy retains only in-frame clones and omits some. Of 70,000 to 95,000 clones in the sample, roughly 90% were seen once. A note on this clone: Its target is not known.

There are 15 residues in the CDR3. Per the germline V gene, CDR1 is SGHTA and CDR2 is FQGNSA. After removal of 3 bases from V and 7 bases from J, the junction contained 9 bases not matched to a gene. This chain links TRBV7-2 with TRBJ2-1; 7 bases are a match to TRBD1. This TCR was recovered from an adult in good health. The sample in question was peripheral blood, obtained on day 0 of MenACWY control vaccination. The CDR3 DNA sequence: TGTGCCAGCAGCTTCACCGGGACAGAAGGGAATGAGCAGTTCTTC. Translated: CASSFTGTEGNEQFF.